Described below is a single TCR beta chain sequence and its context. This sample is part of a study of blood T cell repertoires in COVID-19. The CDR3 runs to 17 residues. V shed 4 bases and J 4 bases; nucleotides not matched to a gene: 10. Germline CDR1 is MNHNS and CDR2 is SASEGT. Profiling relied on immunoSEQ multiplex PCR, and the TCRdb table lists in-frame clones only, not all of them. The table has about 94,000 clones, around 82% seen once. The gene calls are TRBV6-1 and TRBJ2-2; 9 bases agree with TRBD1. This clonotype originated in a man aged 60 to 69 with acute or convalescent COVID-19. The sequencing sample was made of peripheral blood. The CDR3 bases are TGTGCCAGCAGTGTAGTTTCCGGGACAGGGCGCACCGGGGAGCTGTTTTTT. It encodes CASSVVSGTGRTGELFF.